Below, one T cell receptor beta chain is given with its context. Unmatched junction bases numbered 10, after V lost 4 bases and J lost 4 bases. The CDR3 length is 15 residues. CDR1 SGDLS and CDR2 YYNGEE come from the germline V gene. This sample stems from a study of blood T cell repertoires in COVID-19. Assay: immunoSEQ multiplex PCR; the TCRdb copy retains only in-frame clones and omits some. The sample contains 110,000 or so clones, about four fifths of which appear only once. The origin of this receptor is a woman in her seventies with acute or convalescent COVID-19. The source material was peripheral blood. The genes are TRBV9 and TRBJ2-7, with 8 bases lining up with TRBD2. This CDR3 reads CASSRGAGEAYEQYF. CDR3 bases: TGTGCCAGCAGCAGGGGAGCGGGAGAGGCGTACGAGCAGTACTTC.